This is a list of T cell receptor beta chains from one sample in a study of blood T cells in healthy people across ages. MiXCR, run by TCRdb on the 5' RACE reads, gives a single entry per CDR3 protein. The sample records about 720,000 distinct CDR3 sequences, about 24% being singletons. Sequencing was carried out using blood. Receptors were obtained from a man in his 70s in good health. Both conserved end residues are part of each CDR3. D genes are given only for firm matches. The size field is filled for only some rows; it gives once, few, many or a size class.

len	abundance	v_gene	j_gene	d_gene	CDR3aa	CDR3nt
17	.	TRBV5-6	TRBJ2-3	TRBD2	CASTGLAVRSSTDTQYF	TGTGCCAGTACGGGACTAGCGGTGAGATCTAGCACAGATACGCAGTATTTT
16	.	TRBV20-1	TRBJ2-3	TRBD2	CSADHLPGLPTDTQYF	TGCAGTGCCGACCACCTTCCGGGACTACCCACAGATACGCAGTATTTT
16	few	TRBV3-1	TRBJ2-3	TRBD2	CASRPLAGGYTDTQYF	TGTGCCAGCAGACCCCTAGCGGGGGGCTACACAGATACGCAGTATTTT
13	.	TRBV18	TRBJ2-7	.	CASSPNGRDEQYF	TGTGCCAGCTCACCGAACGGGCGGGACGAGCAGTACTTC
15	.	TRBV7-9	TRBJ2-3	TRBD1	CASSPGGPFDDTQYF	TGTGCCAGCAGCCCAGGGGGCCCCTTTGATGATACGCAGTATTTT
17	few	TRBV18	TRBJ2-5	.	CASSPFSRTERGETQYF	TGTGCCAGCTCACCATTTTCGAGGACCGAGAGGGGAGAGACCCAGTACTTC
16	.	TRBV29-1	TRBJ2-3	.	CSPGSRGRLRTDTQYF	TGCAGCCCCGGGAGTCGGGGGAGACTACGCACAGATACGCAGTATTTT
14	few	TRBV4-2	TRBJ1-4	.	CASSQARGFEKLFF	TGTGCCAGCAGCCAAGCCAGAGGTTTTGAAAAACTGTTTTTT
14	.	TRBV9	TRBJ1-2	TRBD1	CASSVATGDYGYTF	TGTGCCAGCAGCGTAGCCACAGGGGACTATGGCTACACCTTC
14	.	TRBV6-6	TRBJ2-3	.	CASSRGRRADTQYF	TGTGCCAGCAGTCGAGGACGGCGGGCAGATACGCAGTATTTT
13	many	TRBV20-1	TRBJ2-5	.	CSASSGVRETQYF	TGCAGTGCTAGTTCCGGAGTACGGGAGACCCAGTACTTC
14	.	TRBV10-3	TRBJ1-2	.	CAISVTAQNYGYTF	TGTGCCATCAGTGTCACGGCACAAAACTATGGCTACACCTTC
16	.	TRBV6-6	TRBJ1-1	TRBD1	CASSYLRTGANTEAFF	TGTGCCAGCAGTTACCTCAGGACAGGGGCGAACACTGAAGCTTTCTTT
12	.	TRBV12-3/TRBV12-4	TRBJ1-4	.	CASRGDNEKLFF	TGTGCCAGCAGGGGAGATAATGAAAAACTGTTTTTT
14	few	TRBV6-6	TRBJ1-3	.	CASSYSSPGNTIYF	TGTGCCAGCAGCTACTCGAGTCCTGGAAACACCATATATTTT
16	few	TRBV6-4	TRBJ2-3	.	CASSDQHGPSTDTQYF	TGTGCCAGCAGTGACCAACATGGACCAAGCACAGATACGCAGTATTTT
18	few	TRBV6-1	TRBJ2-1	.	CASSERAPTNHGPNEQFF	TGTGCCAGCAGTGAAAGGGCCCCGACAAACCACGGACCGAATGAGCAGTTCTTC
16	.	TRBV7-2	TRBJ1-1	.	CASSLAFVSGNTEAFF	TGTGCCAGCAGCTTAGCCTTCGTTTCCGGGAACACTGAAGCTTTCTTT
15	.	TRBV6-5	TRBJ2-5	.	CASSSRGGLQETQYF	TGTGCCAGCAGCTCTCGCGGGGGCCTCCAAGAGACCCAGTACTTC
16	.	TRBV6-5	TRBJ2-7	.	CASSYSVDTMSYEQYF	TGTGCCAGCAGTTACTCCGTAGACACAATGTCCTACGAGCAGTACTTC
15	.	TRBV3-1	TRBJ1-1	TRBD1	CASSPYRQGITEAFF	TGTGCCAGCAGTCCCTATAGACAGGGGATCACTGAAGCTTTCTTT
14	.	TRBV29-1	TRBJ2-4	TRBD1	CSVETGLAKNIQYF	TGCAGCGTTGAGACAGGGCTAGCCAAAAACATTCAGTACTTC
19	.	TRBV6-1	TRBJ2-1	TRBD2	CASSRRPPLIAGPTNEQFF	TGTGCCAGCAGCCGCCGCCCCCCCCTTATAGCGGGTCCAACCAATGAGCAGTTCTTC
13	once	TRBV6-2/TRBV6-3	TRBJ2-7	TRBD2	CASSVSGGSEQYF	TGTGCCAGCAGCGTATCGGGGGGGAGCGAGCAGTACTTC
15	.	TRBV6-5	TRBJ2-1	TRBD2	CASRRLAGIYNEQFF	TGTGCCAGCAGACGACTAGCGGGGATATACAATGAGCAGTTCTTC
16	few	TRBV2	TRBJ2-2	.	CASKGSTGDWTGELFF	TGTGCCAGCAAGGGGAGTACGGGAGATTGGACCGGGGAGCTGTTTTTT
11	.	TRBV14	TRBJ1-1	.	CASNQKGVAFF	TGTGCCAGCAACCAAAAGGGGGTGGCTTTCTTT
14	.	TRBV27	TRBJ2-5	.	CASSPSDIQETQYF	TGTGCCAGCAGTCCCTCAGACATTCAAGAGACCCAGTACTTC
14	few	TRBV7-2	TRBJ2-4	TRBD1	CASSLAGTENIQYF	TGTGCCAGCAGCTTGGCCGGGACAGAAAACATTCAGTACTTC
14	few	TRBV18	TRBJ1-4	.	CASSPNKGNEKLFF	TGTGCCAGCTCACCAAACAAGGGGAATGAAAAACTGTTTTTT
15	few	TRBV28	TRBJ1-1	TRBD1	CASSPATGGATEAFF	TGTGCCAGCAGTCCGGCGACAGGGGGCGCAACTGAAGCTTTCTTT
13	.	TRBV12-3/TRBV12-4	TRBJ1-5	.	CASAWGVDQPQHF	TGTGCCAGCGCTTGGGGGGTGGATCAGCCCCAGCATTTT
14	few	TRBV20-1	TRBJ2-1	TRBD2	CSASFGGASNEQFF	TGCAGTGCTAGTTTCGGGGGGGCCTCGAATGAGCAGTTCTTC
14	few	TRBV12-3/TRBV12-4	TRBJ2-2	.	CASILGGPTGELFF	TGTGCCAGCATCCTGGGGGGGCCAACCGGGGAGCTGTTTTTT
13	few	TRBV29-1	TRBJ2-7	TRBD1	CSVERDRAGEQYF	TGCAGCGTTGAAAGGGACAGGGCTGGCGAGCAGTACTTC
16	.	TRBV4-1	TRBJ2-2	.	CASSQDKGVEAGELFF	TGCGCCAGCAGCCAAGATAAGGGGGTTGAGGCCGGGGAGCTGTTTTTT
16	few	TRBV7-2	TRBJ1-2	.	CASSSTDGRGNYGYTF	TGTGCCAGCAGCTCGACGGACGGACGGGGTAACTATGGCTACACCTTC
17	few	TRBV7-2	TRBJ2-1	TRBD2	CASSLSGLAGHYNEQFF	TGTGCCAGCAGCTTATCCGGACTAGCGGGGCACTACAATGAGCAGTTCTTC
14	.	TRBV5-1	TRBJ1-4	.	CASAGGRKDEKLFF	TGCGCCAGCGCGGGGGGGCGAAAGGATGAAAAACTGTTTTTT
14	.	TRBV12-3/TRBV12-4	TRBJ1-2	.	CASSSGRSESGYTF	TGTGCCAGCAGTTCGGGCAGGTCTGAGTCTGGCTACACCTTC
15	few	TRBV18	TRBJ1-2	TRBD1	CASSPSEDRGDGYTF	TGTGCCAGCTCCCCCTCCGAGGACAGGGGTGATGGCTACACCTTC
17	.	TRBV6-1	TRBJ2-1	TRBD1	CASRENDRGLNNNEQFF	TGTGCCAGCAGAGAAAATGACAGGGGGCTTAATAACAATGAGCAGTTCTTC
13	few	TRBV3-1	TRBJ2-7	TRBD1	CASRRGTGFEQYF	TGTGCCAGCAGACGAGGGACAGGGTTCGAGCAGTACTTC
15	.	TRBV6-5	TRBJ2-3	.	CASSPRGGTTDTQYF	TGTGCCAGCAGCCCCAGGGGGGGGACCACAGATACGCAGTATTTT
16	few	TRBV6-6	TRBJ2-3	TRBD2	CASSYPLAGDADTQYF	TGTGCCAGCAGTTATCCACTAGCGGGAGATGCAGATACGCAGTATTTT
14	.	TRBV5-1	TRBJ1-2	TRBD1	CASSWDRENYGYTF	TGCGCCAGCAGCTGGGACAGAGAAAATTATGGCTACACCTTC
16	.	TRBV7-9	TRBJ2-7	.	CASSLAPWIKGYEQYF	TGTGCCAGCAGCTTAGCCCCTTGGATCAAAGGCTACGAGCAGTACTTC
13	.	TRBV19	TRBJ2-1	.	CASSGGLYNEQFF	TGTGCCAGTAGTGGGGGACTCTACAATGAGCAGTTCTTC
16	few	TRBV18	TRBJ2-3	.	CASSPPLEGGTDTQYF	TGTGCCAGCTCACCACCCTTAGAAGGGGGCACAGATACGCAGTATTTT
14	few	TRBV4-1	TRBJ2-2	TRBD2	CASSQGGLAWELFF	TGCGCCAGCAGCCAAGGGGGACTAGCTTGGGAGCTGTTTTTT
13	.	TRBV20-1	TRBJ2-3	.	CSARNGFGDTQYF	TGCAGTGCTAGAAACGGATTCGGGGATACGCAGTATTTT
17	few	TRBV10-2	TRBJ2-3	.	CASSESTRLTSTDTQYF	TGCGCCAGCAGTGAGTCGACAAGGCTTACAAGCACAGATACGCAGTATTTT